Detailed here is one TCR beta chain. What antigen it recognizes has not been identified. No base quality information exists; no much larger clone differs at one position. TCRbeta rearrangements were sequenced from genomic DNA using the immunoSEQ assay at survey resolution. Turning to the authors' computational methods: In the TCR sequencing data, the smallest productive clonotype frequency that could be detected was 2.59 x 10-5. Only productive TCRbeta rearrangements, defined as complete and in-frame sequences, were included in the analyses. Sample clonality was computed as Simpson clonality in the immunoSEQ Analyzer version 3.0. Clones were binned by frequency as very rare, small, medium, large (1-20%) or hyperexpanded (>20%). OLGA 1.2.3 estimated generation probabilities, VDJtools produced V-gene circos plots, VDJdb was queried for specificities, and GLIPH identified CDR3 motifs. The immuneACCESS repertoire file appears here via TCRdb, limited to in-frame rearrangements. These files lack a portion of the clones; in checked studies, under half of the deficit traces to unresolved V genes, and the cause of the others is not known. The D gene and trimming were derived from the DNA, and the V and J assignments and clone size from that table. The sample has 30,000 to 40,000 clones on record, just over 75% of them singletons. The top ten hold 6.5% to 9% of the sample.

The healthy control group was made up of roughly 39 blood donors, and the Finnish Red Cross blood service supplied their buffy coats. All TCR-sequenced material derived from peripheral blood: patient blood samples and healthy donor buffy coats. Peripheral blood mononuclear cells were isolated by Ficoll-Hypaque gradient centrifugation. For the healthy controls, CD4+ cells were obtained from buffy coats by magnetic purification. Genomic DNA was extracted with the Gentra Puregene Cell and Tissue kit and quantified on a Qubit 2.0 fluorometer. The sample comes from a study of STAT5B mutations in CD4+ large granular lymphocyte leukemia (dated by TCRdb to between 2022 and 2023). In terms of the full investigation: Among healthy controls, the CDR3 'QG' motif was associated with a particular HLA allele. Flow cytometry performed on FACSCanto II or FACSVerse showed that the purified fractions had more than 95% purity among lymphocytes. The study compared the TCRbeta repertoires of patients with CD4+ T-cell large granular lymphocyte leukemia against those of healthy blood donors.

Beyond this particular receptor, the publication reports: Enrichment of TRBV06-family usage was observed among the top patient clones (8/27) relative to healthy controls (2/35). Main leukemic clonotypes were private to each patient, although 25% to 30% appeared at low frequency in other patients' non-leukemic repertoires. The data were not HLA-matched, and the relatively small sample size could explain the higher clonality seen in CD4+ compared with CD8+ T-LGLL. CD4-sorted patient repertoires appeared more clonal than healthy CD4+ repertoires, and this difference persisted after removing the putative leukemic clones.

Inclusive of the bounding cysteine and phenylalanine, the CDR3 is 15 residues long. Solely the CDR3 DNA is kept, with 45 bases framed from the first base. Per the germline V gene, SGDLS is the CDR1 and YYNGEE is the CDR2. V drops 3 bases and J drops 0 bases, leaving 12 bases in between. The receptor chain draws on TRBV9 and TRBJ1-1, and the D gene may be TRBD1, 6 bases matching. The clonotype comes from a human donor in good health. Source material: CD4+ T cells from blood buffy coats. In nucleotides, the sequence is TGTGCCAGCAGCGGCGGGGGCGGGGTGAACACTGAAGCTTTCTTT. Its protein reads: CASSGGGGVNTEAFF.